This T cell receptor beta chain originates from a study of OX40 agonist ivuxolimab in advanced cancers. The CDR3 has 16 amino acids. The germline gives CDR1 SGHDT, CDR2 YYEEEE. Trimming cost V 4 bases and J 14 bases; bases outside gene matches: 14. Method: immunoSEQ multiplex PCR; TCRdb's copy keeps in-frame clones and lacks some. The data show tens of thousands of clones, 70% to 90% seen once. This receptor was taken from an adult with an advanced solid tumor such as melanoma, head and neck, liver or kidney cancer. The J gene is TRBJ2-1, the V gene TRBV5-6, with TRBD2 identical over 14 bases. Material: CD4+ or CD8+ T cells sorted from blood, obtained in a trial of the OX40 agonist ivuxolimab. CDR3 in DNA: TGTGCCAGCAGCCCCGCGACTAGCGGGGGGGCAGTCGTGAAGTTCTTC. The encoded protein is CASSPATSGGAVVKFF.